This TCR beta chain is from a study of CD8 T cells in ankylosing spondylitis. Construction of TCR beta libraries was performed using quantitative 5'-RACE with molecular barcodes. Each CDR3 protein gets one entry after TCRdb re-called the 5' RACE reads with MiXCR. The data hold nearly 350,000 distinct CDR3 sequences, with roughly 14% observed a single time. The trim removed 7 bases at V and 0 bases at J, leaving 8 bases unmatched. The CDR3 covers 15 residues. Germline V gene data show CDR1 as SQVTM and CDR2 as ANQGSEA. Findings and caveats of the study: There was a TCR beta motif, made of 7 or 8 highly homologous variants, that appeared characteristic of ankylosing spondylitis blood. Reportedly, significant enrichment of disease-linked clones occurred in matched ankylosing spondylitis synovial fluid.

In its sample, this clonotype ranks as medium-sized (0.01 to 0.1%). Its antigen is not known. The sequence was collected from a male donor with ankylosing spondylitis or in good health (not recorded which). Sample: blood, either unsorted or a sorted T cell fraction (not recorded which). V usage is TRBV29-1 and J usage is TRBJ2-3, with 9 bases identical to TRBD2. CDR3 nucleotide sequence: TGCAGCGCGAGGGCTAGCGGGATTAGCACAGATACGCAGTATTTT. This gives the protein CSARASGISTDTQYF.